This entry lists 9 T cell receptor beta chains sequenced from one sample in a study of Graves' ophthalmopathy and Graves' hyperthyroidism. Amplification targeted the TCR beta CDR3 regions, with RNA transcripts as the source material. Second-round multiplex PCR came after a first-round RT-PCR that employed HTBI primers. TCRdb reanalysed the multiplex PCR reads using MiXCR and keeps one entry per CDR3 protein. The table records fewer than 650,000 distinct CDR3 sequences, 20% to 25% of them present only once. Source material: peripheral blood. The receptors originated from a woman between 18 and 29 years old with stable Graves' hyperthyroidism. Some clones in this sample may be carry-over from other donors' samples.

V gene TRBV15 combines with J gene TRBJ1-2, with D perhaps TRBD1 (5 bases). CDR3 length: 14 amino acids. Germline V gives CDR1 LNHNV, CDR2 YYDKDF (reference sequence). V was trimmed by 8 bases and J by 4 bases, leaving 17 bases between them. This chain's CDR3 is CATARSHDSYGYTF. In DNA form, the CDR3 reads TGTGCCACCGCTAGGTCTCACGACAGCTATGGCTACACCTTC.

In the case of this clonotype: This may come from a read error, since a much larger clone is one base off. The V and J genes are TRBV7-6 and TRBJ1-6; a weak D match, TRBD1 (5 bases). The CDR3 has 13 residues. The V gene's germline CDR1 is SGHVS and CDR2 FNYEAQ. The CDR3 nucleotides are TGTGCCAGCAGGGATGGGGCAAATTCACACCTCCACTTT. Protein product: CASRDGANSHLHF.

The V gene is TRBV5-1, the J gene TRBJ1-1, with TRBD1 matching 8 bases. CDR1 and CDR2 from the germline V gene are SGHRS and YFSETQ. The V segment lost 4 bases and the J segment 7 bases; nucleotides outside the gene matches: 9. The CDR3 totals 14 residues. The CDR3 nucleotides are TGCGCCAGCAGCCCCATAGACAGGGGAGGTGAAGCTTTCTTT. This codes for CASSPIDRGGEAFF. Filled out from reference TRBV5-1 and TRBJ1-1, the complete variable domain reads KAGVTQTPRYLIKTRGQQVTLSCSPISGHRSVSWYQQTPGQGLQFLFEYFSETQRNKGNFPGRFSGRQFSNSRSEMNVSTLELGDSALYLCASSPIDRGGEAFFGQGTRLTVV.

This clonotype was observed many times. An end of the junction differs from the germline gene, which may be a read error. The genes are TRBV6-5 and TRBJ1-1; D gene ambiguous. This CDR3 region has 11 residues. Germline lookup yields CDR1 MNHEY and CDR2 SVGAGI. The CDR3 nucleotides read TGTGCCAGCAGATACTATACTGAAGCTTTCTTT. As protein: CASRYYTEAFF.

This clonotype was counted ten times or more. V is TRBV11-2 and J is TRBJ2-2; weak D call: TRBD1 (5 bases). This CDR3 comprises 15 residues. The germline V and J ends were trimmed by 3 bases and 5 bases, with 13 bases remaining between them. The germline V gene encodes CDR1 SGHAT and CDR2 FQNNGV. The CDR3, as DNA: TGTGCCAGCAGCTTCGCAGGGTACCGAACCGGGGAGCTGTTTTTT. Amino acids: CASSFAGYRTGELFF.

This clonotype was picked up many times. The rearrangement uses TRBV12-3 or TRBV12-4 and TRBJ1-5; no clear D. This CDR3 has 12 residues. Trimming took off 3 bases at V and 7 bases at J, with 7 bases between the two ends. CDR3 loop: CASSFQEQPQHF. As DNA, the CDR3 is TGTGCCAGCAGTTTCCAAGAACAGCCCCAGCATTTT.

V usage is TRBV6-5 and J usage is TRBJ2-2; TRBD2 matches 11 bases. The CDR3 is made up of 15 amino acids. V was pared by 2 bases and J by 9 bases, with 5 bases of the junction left unmatched. CDR1 MNHEY and CDR2 SVGAGI come from the germline V gene. CDR3 region: CASSYDVAGGWELFF. For the CDR3, the DNA is TGTGCCAGCAGTTACGATGTAGCGGGGGGGTGGGAGCTGTTTTTT.

In this sample, this clonotype turned up a few times. V gene TRBV2 combines with J gene TRBJ1-6; D gene ambiguous. This CDR3 contains 14 residues. CDR1 and CDR2 from the germline V gene are SNHLY and FYNNEI. V was cut by 0 bases and J by 5 bases, with 5 bases left in between. As DNA, the CDR3 is TGTGCCAGCAGTGAAGCCCGAGATAATTCACCCCTCCACTTT. Protein sequence: CASSEARDNSPLHF.

This clonotype was seen at least ten times. The V gene is TRBV20-1, the J gene TRBJ2-5, with D perhaps matching TRBD2 (7 bases). This CDR3 spans 14 amino acids. V was clipped by 4 bases and J by 4 bases, with 16 bases between them. Per germline, CDR1 DFQATT and CDR2 SNEGSKA (reference sequence). Here the CDR3 reads CSAKPGGRGETQYF. The CDR3 DNA sequence: TGCAGTGCTAAGCCCGGGGGGCGAGGAGAGACCCAGTACTTC.